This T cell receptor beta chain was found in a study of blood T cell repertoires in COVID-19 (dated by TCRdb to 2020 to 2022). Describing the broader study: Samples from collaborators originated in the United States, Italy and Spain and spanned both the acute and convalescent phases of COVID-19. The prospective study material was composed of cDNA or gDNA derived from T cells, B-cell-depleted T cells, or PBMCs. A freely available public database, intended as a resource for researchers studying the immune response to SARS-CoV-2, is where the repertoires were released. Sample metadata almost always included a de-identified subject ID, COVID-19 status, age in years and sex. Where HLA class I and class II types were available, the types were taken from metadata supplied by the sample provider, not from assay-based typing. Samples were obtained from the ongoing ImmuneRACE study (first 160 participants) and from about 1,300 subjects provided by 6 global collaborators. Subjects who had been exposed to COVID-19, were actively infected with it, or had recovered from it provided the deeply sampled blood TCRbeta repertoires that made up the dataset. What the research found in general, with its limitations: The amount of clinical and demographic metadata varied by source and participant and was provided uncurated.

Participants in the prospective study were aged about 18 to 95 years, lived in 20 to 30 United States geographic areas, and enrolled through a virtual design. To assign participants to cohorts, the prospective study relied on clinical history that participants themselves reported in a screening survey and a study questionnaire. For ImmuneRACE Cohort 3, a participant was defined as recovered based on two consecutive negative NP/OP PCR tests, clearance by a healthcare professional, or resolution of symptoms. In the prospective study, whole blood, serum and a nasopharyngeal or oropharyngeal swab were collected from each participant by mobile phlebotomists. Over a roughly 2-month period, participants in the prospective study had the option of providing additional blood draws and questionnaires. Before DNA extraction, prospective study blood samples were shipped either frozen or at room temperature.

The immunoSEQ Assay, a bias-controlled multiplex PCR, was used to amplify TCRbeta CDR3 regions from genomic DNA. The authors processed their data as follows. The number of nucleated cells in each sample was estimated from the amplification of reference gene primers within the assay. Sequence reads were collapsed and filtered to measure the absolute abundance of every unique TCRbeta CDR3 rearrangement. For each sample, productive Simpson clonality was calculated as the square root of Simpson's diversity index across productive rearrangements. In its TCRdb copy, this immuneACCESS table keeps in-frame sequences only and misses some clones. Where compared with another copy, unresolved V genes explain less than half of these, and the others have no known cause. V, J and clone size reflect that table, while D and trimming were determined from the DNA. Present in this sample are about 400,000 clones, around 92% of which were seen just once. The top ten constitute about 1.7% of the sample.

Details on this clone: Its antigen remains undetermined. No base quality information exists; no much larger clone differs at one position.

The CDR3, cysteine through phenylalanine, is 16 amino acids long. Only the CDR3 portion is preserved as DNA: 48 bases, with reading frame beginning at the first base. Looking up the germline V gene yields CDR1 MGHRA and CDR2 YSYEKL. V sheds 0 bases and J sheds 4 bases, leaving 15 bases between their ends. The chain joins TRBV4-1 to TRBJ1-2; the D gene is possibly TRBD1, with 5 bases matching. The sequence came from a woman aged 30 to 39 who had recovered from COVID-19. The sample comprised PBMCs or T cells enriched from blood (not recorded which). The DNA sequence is TGCGCCAGCAGCCAAGATCGGGGGACGGGCTTCTATGGCTACACCTTC. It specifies CASSQDRGTGFYGYTF.